The following is a TCR beta chain sequence with its context. The sample is drawn from a study of blood T cell repertoires in COVID-19. In the source study's methods: Nucleated cell counts were estimated from reference gene primer amplification. The repertoire was sequenced with immunoSEQ multiplex PCR; TCRdb's copy has only in-frame clones and lacks some. V and J calls and clone size come straight from that table; D and trimming were deduced from the DNA. The table lists 350,000 to 450,000 clones, around nine tenths of them singletons. CDR3 length equals 16 residues. Per the germline V gene, CDR1 is MGHRA and CDR2 is YSYEKL. V shed 3 bases and J shed 0 bases, with 14 bases lying between them.

The sequenced material came from peripheral blood. The genes are TRBV4-1 and TRBJ1-2, with D tentatively TRBD1 (6 bases). The receptor was derived from a woman aged 40 to 55 with COVID-19, enrolled during active disease. DNA of the CDR3: TGCGCCAGCAGCCAGGCCCCGGACAGAGCTAACTATGGCTACACCTTC. Residues: CASSQAPDRANYGYTF.